Each of the 27 T cell receptor beta chains below was sequenced from the same sample in a study of esophageal squamous cell carcinoma under preoperative chemotherapy (dated by TCRdb to 2016 to 2019). What this sample's time point label stands for: before preoperative PTX-NDP chemotherapy. Library generation was performed with PCR. Sequencer: HiSeq X Ten. TCRdb trimmed the raw reads at Q25, called clones with MiXCR and kept productive beta chains. A single entry per CDR3 protein holds the most common genes and DNA from its merged rows. Across this sample there are some 16,000 distinct CDR3 sequences, with 60% seen only once. The biggest ten clones account for roughly 50% of the sample. This specimen was taken from a patient given preoperative chemotherapy. The receptors stem from a human donor with esophageal squamous cell carcinoma. The donor label of this sample is uncertain.

This clonotype came up many times. The rearrangement joins TRBV6-5 to TRBJ2-7, with 11 bases matching TRBD2. The CDR3 loop spans 15 amino acids. Germline CDR1 and CDR2: MNHEY and SVGAGI. J was trimmed by 5 bases and V by 4 bases; bases with no gene match: 7. CDR3 amino acids: CASSLTSGDGNEQYF. DNA for the CDR3: TGTGCCAGCAGTTTGACTAGCGGGGACGGCAACGAGCAGTACTTC.

This sequence joins TRBV19 and TRBJ2-2, with 9 bases fitting TRBD1. Trimming cost V 5 bases and J 7 bases; bases outside gene matches: 5. The germline V gene has CDR1 LNHDA and CDR2 SQIVND (reference sequence). The CDR3 totals 14 residues. CDR3 region: CASSPDRGFGELFF. The CDR3 DNA follows: TGTGCCAGTAGTCCCGACAGGGGGTTCGGGGAGCTGTTTTTT.

The chain employs TRBV6-5 and TRBJ2-6; D perhaps matches TRBD2 (6 bases). Germline-derived CDR1 and CDR2 are MNHEY and SVGAGI. The CDR3 has 12 amino acids. Trimming cost V 2 bases and J 13 bases, with 9 bases left between them. In DNA, the CDR3 is TGTGCCAGCAGTTACCCGAGCGGGGTCCTGACTTTC. Its protein product is CASSYPSGVLTF.

By sample share, this clonotype is medium-sized. The chain carries TRBV6-1 and TRBJ2-5; D ambiguous. CDR1 MNHNS and CDR2 SASEGT come from the germline V gene. V dropped 2 bases and J dropped 5 bases, with 3 bases sitting between them. The CDR3 consists of 11 residues. The DNA for the CDR3 is TGTGCCAGCAGTGAATGGGAGACCCAGTACTTC. Translated, it gives CASSEWETQYF.

The chain couples TRBV6-1 to TRBJ2-3, with D hard to call. The CDR3 has 15 amino acids. V lost 8 bases and J 9 bases, leaving 24 bases between the germline ends. Germline-derived CDR1 and CDR2 are MNHNS and SASEGT. In DNA, the CDR3 is TGTGCCAGCGGGCTGGGGTTCCGTGACGAAGAGACGCAGTATTTT. Translated: CASGLGFRDEETQYF.

By sample share, this clonotype is medium-sized. This rearrangement joins TRBV6-1 to TRBJ2-3, with 9 bases matching TRBD2. The germline gives CDR1 MNHNS, CDR2 SASEGT. Trimming took 5 bases from V and 6 from J; bases not matched to a gene: 6. There are 14 residues in the CDR3. CDR3 amino acids: CASSPGLAVDTQYF. In nucleotides, the CDR3 is TGTGCCAGCAGTCCGGGACTAGCCGTCGATACGCAGTATTTT.

The genes are TRBV6-5 and TRBJ2-1; no reliable D call. The CDR3 has 12 residues. CDR1 and CDR2 from the germline V gene are MNHEY and SVGAGI. Trimming shortened V by 2 bases and J by 6 bases, and 5 bases separated the two germline ends. The CDR3 DNA reads as TGTGCCAGCAGTTACGGGGTCAATGAGCAGTTCTTC. Translated, it gives CASSYGVNEQFF.

This clonotype appeared a few times. This chain uses TRBV6-4 with TRBJ2-1, with 12 bases aligning to TRBD2. This CDR3 has 14 residues. The germline V gene has CDR1 MRHNA and CDR2 SNTAGT. The V gene end was trimmed by 4 bases and the J gene end by 7 bases; junction bases not matched to a gene: 2. The CDR3 loop reads CASSGLAGGNEQFF. CDR3 DNA sequence: TGTGCCAGCAGTGGCCTAGCGGGGGGGAATGAGCAGTTCTTC.

The chain uses TRBV6-1 and TRBJ2-4; D possibly uses TRBD1 or TRBD2 (6 bases each). Germline V CDR1 and CDR2: MNHNS, SASEGT. The CDR3 extends over 16 amino acids. V was clipped by 5 bases and J by 13 bases, with 27 bases between them. The CDR3 DNA follows: TGTGCCAGCAGTCGCAAGGAGGGGGGCGCCAAAAATACGCAGTACTTC. Translation: CASSRKEGGAKNTQYF.

The chain recombines TRBV6-1 with TRBJ2-4; 8 bases agree with TRBD2. CDR3 length: 15 residues. J was trimmed by 12 bases and V by 6 bases; bases with no gene match: 16. Germline V gene lookup returns CDR1 MNHNS and CDR2 SASEGT. The CDR3 coding sequence is TGTGCCAGCAGACGGGGGGGCCAAGATCGAGACACTCAGTACTTC. This codes for CASRRGGQDRDTQYF.

In the case of this clonotype: A read error may produce the germline difference seen at one junction end. The rearrangement uses TRBV6-1 and TRBJ2-1, with 7 positions matching TRBD1. Germline V lookup: CDR1 MNHNS, CDR2 SASEGT. This CDR3 has 14 residues. In nucleotides, the CDR3 is TGTGCCAGCAGACAGGGACAGAGCGCAGATGCGCAGTACTTT. This encodes CASRQGQSADAQYF.

This clonotype was recorded many times. The CDR3 nucleotides read TGCGCCAGCAGCCAAGTGGAGGGAGAGACCCAGTACTTC. Its protein product is CASSQVEGETQYF. V and J are TRBV4-1 and TRBJ2-5, with D possibly being TRBD2 (6 bases). V was clipped by 1 base and J by 4 bases, with 7 bases between them. Looked up from germline, CDR1 is MGHRA and CDR2 is YSYEKL. This CDR3 spans 13 amino acids.

This clonotype showed up just a few times. The chain recombines TRBV7-8 with TRBJ2-5; D call uncertain. The J call is uncertain, as TRBJ2-7 better fits the DNA end. The CDR3 runs 14 residues. The germline CDR1 and CDR2 sequences are SGHVS and FQNEAQ. The CDR3 nucleotides read TGTGCCAGCAGCTTAGGGGCAGGTATCCACGAGCAGTACTTC. Translating it yields CASSLGAGIHEQYF.

In regard to this clonotype: At one boundary the junction diverges from the germline segment, which might be a read error. V and J are TRBV10-3 and TRBJ2-3; D possibly uses TRBD1 or TRBD2 (6 bases each). The CDR3 loop spans 11 amino acids. Per the germline V gene, CDR1 is ENHRY and CDR2 is SYGVKD. The CDR3, as DNA: TGTGGGGGCGGGGACACAGATACGCAGTATTTC. This codes for CGGGDTDTQYF.

The chain is built from TRBV6-1 and TRBJ2-3; D might be TRBD1 or TRBD2, each matching 5 bases. CDR3 length: 14 residues. CDR1 MNHNS and CDR2 SASEGT come from the germline V gene. Trimming took 11 bases from V and 2 from J, leaving 17 bases between them. CDR3: CAGGSGHDTDTQYF. CDR3 in DNA: TGTGCCGGCGGATCGGGGCACGACACAGATACGCAGTATTTT.

The count of this clonotype is one. J is TRBJ2-5 and V is TRBV14; D remains ambiguous. TRBJ2-7 matches the DNA end more closely, so the J call is doubtful. Per germline, CDR1 SGHDN and CDR2 FVKESK. This CDR3 has 13 amino acids. CDR3 coding DNA: TGTGCCAGCAGCCAAGTAGACAACTACGAGCAGTACTTC. Protein sequence: CASSQVDNYEQYF.

A word on this clonotype: The germline gene is not matched at one end of the junction; a read error may be the cause. This sequence joins TRBV6-1 and TRBJ2-3; 9 nucleotides match TRBD2. Germline CDR1 is MNHNS and CDR2 is SASEGT. The CDR3 consists of 14 residues. CDR3 sequence reads: CRSGGRGPTNTQYF. The CDR3, as DNA: TGCCGCAGCGGGGGGCGGGGTCCCACAAACACGCAGTATTTT.

This clonotype has at least ten counts. The chain employs TRBV6-1 and TRBJ2-3; tentatively, D is TRBD2 (6 bases). V was shortened by 5 bases and J by 0 bases, with 9 bases between the two germline ends. The CDR3 consists of 14 residues. CDR1 and CDR2 (germline): MNHNS, SASEGT. The CDR3 protein is CASSKGLSTDTQYF. The CDR3 region has the DNA TGTGCCAGCAGTAAGGGACTGAGCACAGATACGCAGTATTTT.

The gene calls are TRBV10-3 and TRBJ2-1; a weak D match, TRBD1 (5 bases). The CDR3 covers 13 residues. Trimming took 3 bases from V and 10 from J, leaving 13 bases between them. Looked up from germline, CDR1 is ENHRY and CDR2 is SYGVKD. The CDR3 sequence: CAISDREAYEQFF. The DNA for the CDR3 is TGTGCCATCAGTGACAGGGAAGCCTACGAGCAGTTCTTC.

In the case of this clonotype: The limits of the CDR3 on the DNA are not certain, so only TCRdb's listed CDR3 is given. J is TRBJ2-2 and V is TRBV6-1. Germline CDR1 reads MNHNS; CDR2 reads SASEGT. The CDR3 has 20 amino acids, counting both end residues. CDR3 protein: CASSLRRCVRAVLRAGELFF.

The V and J genes are TRBV10-1 and TRBJ2-5; TRBD1 matches at 9 bases. The CDR3 is made up of 13 amino acids. J lost 5 bases, V lost 7 bases, and 5 bases had no gene match. CDR1 and CDR2 (germline): WNHNN, SYGVQD (reference sequence). CDR3: CASNTGGSETQYF. For the CDR3, the DNA is TGCGCCAGCAACACAGGGGGCTCGGAGACCCAGTACTTC.

This clonotype was counted a few times. The chain is built from TRBV10-1 and TRBJ2-1, with D perhaps matching TRBD1 (6 bases). Matching the DNA end better, TRBJ2-5 makes the J call doubtful. This CDR3 has 16 residues. Germline V gene sequence: CDR1 WNHNN, CDR2 SYGVQD (reference sequence). The CDR3 loop is CASSDYRVENRETQYF. CDR3 DNA: TGCGCCAGCAGTGATTACAGGGTGGAAAATCGAGAGACCCAGTACTTC.

J is TRBJ2-1 and V is TRBV10-2; no clear D gene. Germline V gives CDR1 WSHSY, CDR2 SAAADI. The V end lost 3 bases, the J end lost 10 bases, and 13 bases lay between the germline ends. The CDR3 is made up of 13 amino acids. Here the CDR3 reads CASSETPPPEQFF. CDR3 nucleotides: TGCGCCAGCAGTGAAACACCTCCCCCCGAGCAGTTCTTC.

Comments on this clonotype: The junction departs from the called germline gene at one end, perhaps through a read error. The gene calls are TRBV6-1 and TRBJ2-3; TRBD2 agrees at 8 bases. Germline V gene data show CDR1 as MNHNS and CDR2 as SASEGT. The CDR3 loop spans 16 amino acids. CDR3 amino acids: CASRRHGGGGEDTQYF. CDR3 bases: TGTGCCAGCAGGCGGCACGGGGGGGGCGGCGAAGATACGCAGTATTTC.

Of note for this clonotype: The germline gene is not matched at one end of the junction; a read error may be the cause. The chain is built from TRBV6-1 and TRBJ2-1; TRBD2 is a possible D gene (6 bases). This CDR3 has 15 residues. Germline V gene lookup returns CDR1 MNHNS and CDR2 SASEGT. This CDR3 is CASSERAGSYGEQFF. The DNA of the CDR3 is TGTGCCAGCAGTGAACGGGCGGGGAGCTACGGGGAGCAGTTCTTT.

The chain combines TRBV6-4 with TRBJ2-4; weak D call: TRBD1 (5 bases). V lost 4 bases to trimming and J lost 13 bases, with 20 bases between them. The CDR3 consists of 14 residues. Germline lookup yields CDR1 MRHNA and CDR2 SNTAGT. The CDR3 DNA sequence: TGTGCCAGCAGTGGGCCGTGGGGCAAAGATACGCAGTACTTC. Protein product: CASSGPWGKDTQYF.

The chain links TRBV6-5 to TRBJ2-1; D is undetermined. The J call could be wrong; TRBJ2-5 is a better fit for the DNA end. CDR3 size: 14 residues. CDR1 and CDR2 (germline): MNHEY, SVGAGI. As DNA, the CDR3 is TGTGCCAGCAGTTACGGCCTAGGACAAGAGACCCAGTACTTC. Translation gives CASSYGLGQETQYF.